These T cell receptor beta chains were read from a single sample in a study of graft-versus-host responses after intestinal transplantation. Clones were read by immunoSEQ multiplex PCR, and TCRdb kept only the in-frame ones, dropping some. Among some 14,000 clones listed, less than 80% were seen once. This sample comprised ileum tissue, obtained less than 700 days after intestinal transplantation. The receptors were gathered from a human patient who received an intestinal transplant, so some T cells may come from the graft donor. Each CDR3 is given with its conserved first and last residue. The listing skips clone size in some rows; elsewhere it reads once, few, many or a size class.

j_gene,abundance,v_gene,CDR3aa
TRBJ2-1,once,TRBV4-3,CASSQGASRYNEQFF
TRBJ1-2,NA,TRBV30,CAWNPQGAEGYTF
TRBJ1-3,NA,TRBV10-3,CAISESDRGLLSGNTIYF
TRBJ1-1,NA,TRBV30,CACQHRVRYTEAFF
TRBJ2-3,NA,TRBV2,CASRLTSRGADTQYF
TRBJ1-2,NA,TRBV11-2,CASRWRDREGGYTF
TRBJ1-4,NA,TRBV19,CASSITGSANEKLFF
TRBJ2-2,NA,TRBV7-9,CASSLTSGGNTGELFF
TRBJ1-5,NA,TRBV19,CASSMTRASNQPQHF
TRBJ2-2,NA,TRBV7-8,CASSLRLAGGRGTGELFF
TRBJ1-6,NA,TRBV27,CASSLSSGYYNSPLHF
TRBJ1-6,NA,TRBV4-3,CASSPLFWGGSSYNSPLHF
TRBJ2-3,few,TRBV29-1,CSVLGGYGGTTDTQYF
TRBJ2-3,medium-sized,TRBV19,CASSPHVADTQYF
TRBJ2-1,NA,TRBV2,CASSERLAGGRSYNEQFF
TRBJ1-2,NA,TRBV13,CASSFVISHFDRGKNYGYTF
TRBJ2-1,few,TRBV5-1,CASSPLGEVSYNEQFF
TRBJ1-5,once,TRBV7-8,CASSLPTGLGQPQHF
TRBJ2-3,NA,TRBV7-9,CASSLEGGGVDTQYF
TRBJ1-4,medium-sized,TRBV4-3,CASSVGGGFTNEKLFF
TRBJ2-7,NA,TRBV5-1,CASTPLTGTGVYEQYF
TRBJ1-1,NA,TRBV7-2,CASSAPGQGAFEAFF
TRBJ2-7,NA,TRBV5-5,CASSLRGTDYEQYF
TRBJ2-1,NA,TRBV6-4,CASSVGGENNEQFF
TRBJ2-7,NA,TRBV4-3,CASSQAPGLAGGQAYEQYF
TRBJ2-3,once,TRBV4-3,CASSQVRAGGPGDTQYF
TRBJ2-7,NA,TRBV10-2,CASRIQEGEQYF
TRBJ2-7,once,TRBV11-3,CASSFSWTDSYEQYF
TRBJ2-7,NA,TRBV6-5,CASSRWEGGEQYF
TRBJ2-3,NA,TRBV5-6,CASSALAGSTDTQYF
NA,few,TRBV11-2,CASSLVGLADYEQYF
TRBJ2-4,NA,TRBV4-1,CASSHVLGLAGGASPYF
TRBJ2-1,NA,TRBV25-1,CASSAGGTHNEQFF
TRBJ2-7,NA,TRBV30,CAWDTRDRGYEQYF
TRBJ2-7,NA,TRBV4-3,CASSHAPPGGGPYEQYF
TRBJ1-5,few,TRBV12-5,CASGYSNQPQHF
TRBJ1-1,few,TRBV11-3,CASSLYWDSEAFF
TRBJ2-3,NA,TRBV18,CASSPGTDTQYF
TRBJ1-2,once,TRBV19,CASSIKGARGYTF
TRBJ2-1,NA,TRBV7-2,CASSFTGTGAYNEQFF
TRBJ2-3,NA,TRBV5-5,CASSLGWTFNTDTQYF
TRBJ1-1,NA,TRBV7-9,CASSADRAPEAFF
TRBJ2-1,NA,TRBV7-9,CASSFQLVGHYNEQFF
TRBJ1-1,NA,TRBV6-1,CASNRQGNEAFF
TRBJ2-4,NA,TRBV10-3,CATKTGVAKNIQYF
TRBJ1-1,NA,TRBV12-5,CASGLTGDTEAFF
TRBJ1-1,NA,TRBV10-3,CAISDFTGTTEAFF
TRBJ1-2,NA,TRBV7-8,CASSLPHGGDGYTF
TRBJ2-1,few,TRBV29-1,CSVGRGGHNEQFF
TRBJ1-2,NA,TRBV23-1,CASSQSPLRLEYGYTF
TRBJ2-5,NA,TRBV6-5,CASSPTSGGAARQYF
TRBJ1-3,once,TRBV10-2,CASSGIVGASGNTIYF
TRBJ2-3,NA,TRBV30,CAWGLAGGRTDTQYF
TRBJ1-2,NA,TRBV5-1,CASSGQGTVNYGYTF
TRBJ2-3,NA,TRBV5-4,CASSLAGGRTDTQYF
TRBJ2-3,NA,TRBV11-3,CATAGGGDTQYF
TRBJ1-2,NA,TRBV7-9,CASSLASGNYGYTF